The T cell receptor beta chain described here comes from a study of CD8 T cells in Susac syndrome. With 3 bases removed from V and 0 bases from J, the gap between germline ends came to 6 bases. The CDR3 spans 14 residues. After extraction with the RNeasy kit, roughly 0.5 to 1 ug of the RNA was reverse transcribed using random hexamers. TCRdb processed the immunoSEQ multiplex PCR reads anew with MiXCR; each CDR3 protein has one entry. The sample includes under 200,000 distinct CDR3 sequences, about 93% of them seen just once. This receptor was taken from a human donor in good health. J is TRBJ1-5 and V is TRBV12-3 or TRBV12-4, with no clear D. Sequences were obtained from CD4+ T cells from PBMCs. Written as DNA, the CDR3 is TGTGCCAGCAGTTTCCAGTATAGCAATCAGCCCCAGCATTTT. The encoded protein is CASSFQYSNQPQHF.